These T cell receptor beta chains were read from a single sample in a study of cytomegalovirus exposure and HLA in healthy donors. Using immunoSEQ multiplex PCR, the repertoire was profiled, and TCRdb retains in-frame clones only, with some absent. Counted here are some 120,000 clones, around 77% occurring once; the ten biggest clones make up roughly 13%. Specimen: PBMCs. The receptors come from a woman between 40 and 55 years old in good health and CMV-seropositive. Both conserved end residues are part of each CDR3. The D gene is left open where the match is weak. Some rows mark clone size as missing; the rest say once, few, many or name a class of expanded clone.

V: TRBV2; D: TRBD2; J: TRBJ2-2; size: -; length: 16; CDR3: CASTEPRGKDTGELFF; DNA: TGTGCCAGCACGGAGCCGCGGGGGAAGGACACCGGGGAGCTGTTTTTT
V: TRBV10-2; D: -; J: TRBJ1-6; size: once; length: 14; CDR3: CASSETSSNSPLHF; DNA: TGCGCCAGCAGTGAGACCTCGAGTAATTCACCCCTCCACTTT
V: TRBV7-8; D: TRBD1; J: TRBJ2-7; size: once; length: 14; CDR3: CASSAGQGPREQYF; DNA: TGTGCCAGCAGCGCGGGACAGGGGCCGAGGGAGCAGTACTTC
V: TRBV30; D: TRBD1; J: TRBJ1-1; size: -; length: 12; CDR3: CAWSPTGDEAFF; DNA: TGTGCCTGGAGTCCGACAGGGGATGAAGCTTTCTTT
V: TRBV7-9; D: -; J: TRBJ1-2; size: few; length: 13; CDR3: CASSLAGGVGYTF; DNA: TGTGCCAGCAGCTTAGCGGGCGGGGTCGGCTACACCTTC
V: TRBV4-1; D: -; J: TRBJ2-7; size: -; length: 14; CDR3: CASSQVLPPYEQYF; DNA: TGCGCCAGCAGCCAAGTACTTCCACCCTACGAGCAGTACTTC
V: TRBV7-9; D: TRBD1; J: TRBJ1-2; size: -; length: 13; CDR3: CATQTGESDGYTF; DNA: TGTGCCACTCAGACAGGGGAGTCCGATGGCTACACCTTC
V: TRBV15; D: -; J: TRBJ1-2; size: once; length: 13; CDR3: CATSREQGYGYTF; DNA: TGTGCCACCAGCAGAGAGCAGGGATATGGCTACACCTTC
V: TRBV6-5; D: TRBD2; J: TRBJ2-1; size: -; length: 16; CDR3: CASSYSNAGGSNEQFF; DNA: TGTGCCAGCAGTTACTCGAACGCGGGGGGCTCCAATGAGCAGTTCTTC
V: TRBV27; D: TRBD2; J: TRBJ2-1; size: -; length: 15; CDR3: CASKLLAGGGDEQFF; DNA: TGTGCCAGCAAACTCCTAGCGGGAGGAGGCGATGAGCAGTTCTTC
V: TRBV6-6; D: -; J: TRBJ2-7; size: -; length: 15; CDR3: CASSDTDPLAGEQYF; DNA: TGTGCCAGCAGCGACACAGACCCGCTAGCCGGCGAGCAGTACTTC
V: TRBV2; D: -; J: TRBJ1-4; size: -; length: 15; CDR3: CASSEARQGNEKLFF; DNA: TGTGCCAGCAGTGAAGCGAGGCAGGGGAATGAAAAACTGTTTTTT
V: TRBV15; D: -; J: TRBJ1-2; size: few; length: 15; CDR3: CATSREADSFHGYTF; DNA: TGTGCCACCAGCAGAGAAGCGGACAGTTTCCATGGCTACACCTTC
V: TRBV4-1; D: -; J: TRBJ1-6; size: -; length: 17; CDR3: CASSQDNGPHLNSPLHF; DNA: TGCGCCAGCAGCCAAGATAATGGCCCCCACCTTAATTCACCCCTCCACTTT
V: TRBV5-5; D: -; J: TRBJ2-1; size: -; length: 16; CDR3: CASSLAGGLKNNEQFF; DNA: TGTGCCAGCAGCTTGGCCGGGGGGCTGAAAAACAATGAGCAGTTCTTC
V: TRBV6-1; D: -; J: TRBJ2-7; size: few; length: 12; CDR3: CASSRGLNEQYF; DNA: TGTGCCAGCAGTAGAGGACTTAACGAGCAGTACTTC
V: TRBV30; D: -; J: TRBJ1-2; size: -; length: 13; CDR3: CAWRGGRGYGYTF; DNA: TGTGCCTGGAGGGGGGGGCGGGGATATGGCTACACCTTC
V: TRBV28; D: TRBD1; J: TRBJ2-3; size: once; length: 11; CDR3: CASSDREAQYF; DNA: TGTGCCAGCAGCGACAGGGAAGCGCAGTATTTT
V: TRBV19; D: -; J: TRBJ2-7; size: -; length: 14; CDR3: CASKRQGGGYEQYF; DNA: TGTGCCAGTAAAAGACAGGGAGGAGGCTACGAGCAGTACTTC
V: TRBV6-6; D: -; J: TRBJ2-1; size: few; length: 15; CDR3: CASSVSRNLVSEQFF; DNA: TGTGCCAGCAGCGTTTCTAGAAATTTGGTCAGTGAGCAGTTCTTC
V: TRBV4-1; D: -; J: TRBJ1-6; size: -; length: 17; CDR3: CASSRSTQATYNSPLHF; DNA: TGCGCCAGCAGTCGATCGACGCAGGCAACTTATAATTCACCCCTCCACTTT
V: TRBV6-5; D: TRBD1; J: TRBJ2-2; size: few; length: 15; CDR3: CASSYTGGRTGELFF; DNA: TGTGCCAGCAGTTACACAGGGGGAAGAACCGGGGAGCTGTTTTTT
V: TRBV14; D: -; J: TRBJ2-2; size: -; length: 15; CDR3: CASSRGQTYTGELFF; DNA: TGTGCCAGCAGCCGAGGGCAGACGTACACCGGGGAGCTGTTTTTT
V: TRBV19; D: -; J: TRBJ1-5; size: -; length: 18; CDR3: CASSIPSGQYASNQPQHF; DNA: TGTGCCAGTAGTATCCCCTCGGGACAATACGCTAGCAATCAGCCCCAGCATTTT
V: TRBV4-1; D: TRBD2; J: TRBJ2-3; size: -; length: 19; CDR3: CASSRTPGLAGGGPDTQYF; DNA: TGCGCCAGCAGCCGCACCCCGGGACTAGCGGGAGGGGGGCCAGATACGCAGTATTTT
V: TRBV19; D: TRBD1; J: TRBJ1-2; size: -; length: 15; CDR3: CASGLSGQGAYGYTF; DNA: TGTGCCAGTGGCCTTTCGGGACAGGGGGCGTATGGCTACACCTTC
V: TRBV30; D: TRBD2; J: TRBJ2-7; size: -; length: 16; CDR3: CAWSFMGSGRAREQYF; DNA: TGTGCCTGGAGTTTTATGGGTAGCGGGAGGGCCCGCGAGCAGTACTTC
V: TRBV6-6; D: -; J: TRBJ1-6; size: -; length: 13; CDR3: CASSPTVNSPLHF; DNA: TGTGCCAGCAGCCCGACAGTCAATTCACCCCTCCACTTT
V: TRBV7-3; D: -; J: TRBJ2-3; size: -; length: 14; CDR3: CASSETGETDTQYF; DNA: TGTGCCAGCAGCGAAACGGGAGAGACAGATACGCAGTATTTT
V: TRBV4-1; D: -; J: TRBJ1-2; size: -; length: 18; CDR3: CASSQVGGPGVGVYGYTF; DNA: TGCGCCAGCAGCCAAGTTGGCGGACCAGGGGTAGGCGTGTATGGCTACACCTTC
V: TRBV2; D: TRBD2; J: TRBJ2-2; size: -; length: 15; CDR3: CASKASGSITGELFF; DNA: TGTGCCAGCAAGGCCAGCGGGAGTATTACCGGGGAGCTGTTTTTT
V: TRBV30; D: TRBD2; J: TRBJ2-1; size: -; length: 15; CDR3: CAWSYSGRGYNEQFF; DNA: TGTGCCTGGAGTTATAGCGGGAGAGGCTACAATGAGCAGTTCTTC
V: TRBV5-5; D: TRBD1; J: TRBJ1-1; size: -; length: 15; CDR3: CASSLSGTANTEAFF; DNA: TGTGCCAGCAGCTTGTCAGGGACAGCGAACACTGAAGCTTTCTTT
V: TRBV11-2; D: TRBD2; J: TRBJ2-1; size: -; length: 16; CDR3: CASTTRAGGSYNEQFF; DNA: TGTGCCAGCACCACGAGGGCGGGAGGCTCCTACAATGAGCAGTTCTTC
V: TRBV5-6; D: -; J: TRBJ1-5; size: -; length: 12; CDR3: CASSFINQPQHF; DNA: TGTGCCAGCAGCTTCATTAATCAGCCCCAGCATTTT
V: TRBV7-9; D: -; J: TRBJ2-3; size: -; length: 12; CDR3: CASSLPSGTQYF; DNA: TGTGCCAGCAGCTTACCCAGTGGTACGCAGTATTTT
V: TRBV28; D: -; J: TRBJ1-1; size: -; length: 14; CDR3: CASSVPGSNTEAFF; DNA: TGTGCCAGCAGCGTACCCGGGTCGAACACTGAAGCTTTCTTT
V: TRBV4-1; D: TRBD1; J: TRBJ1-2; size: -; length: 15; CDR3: CASSHIGQGKTGYTF; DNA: TGCGCCAGCAGCCATATCGGACAGGGGAAAACTGGCTACACCTTC
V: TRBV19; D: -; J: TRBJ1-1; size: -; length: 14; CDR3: CASINLGQSSEAFF; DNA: TGTGCCAGCATAAACCTCGGACAGTCCTCTGAAGCTTTCTTT
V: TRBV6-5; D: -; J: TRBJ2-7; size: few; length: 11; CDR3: CAASTGYEQYF; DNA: TGTGCCGCGAGTACTGGCTACGAGCAGTACTTC
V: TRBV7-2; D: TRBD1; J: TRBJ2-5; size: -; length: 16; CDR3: CASSPRVSGGAETQYF; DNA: TGTGCCAGCAGCCCGCGCGTCTCAGGGGGAGCGGAGACCCAGTACTTC